One and the same sample provided the 17 T cell receptor beta chains below, sequenced in a study of blood T cell repertoires in COVID-19. The assay was immunoSEQ multiplex PCR, and TCRdb's table has in-frame clones only and misses some. The profile shows 290,000 or so clones, 75% to 95% of them singletons. The sample taken for sequencing was PBMCs or T cells enriched from blood (not recorded which). These receptors originate from a woman in her twenties or thirties who had recovered from COVID-19.

In this sample, this clone turned up once. The chain has TRBV28 and TRBJ1-2, with a possible D match to TRBD1 (6 bases). The germline V gene encodes CDR1 MDHEN and CDR2 SYDVKM. This CDR3 spans 14 amino acids. Trimming cost V 5 bases and J 4 bases, with 14 bases left between them. CDR3 coding DNA: TGTGCCAGCAGTCTGTCAGGGGATTTCTATGGCTACACCTTC. Residues: CASSLSGDFYGYTF.

The rearrangement links TRBV28 to TRBJ2-7; 12 bases map to TRBD2. Germline-derived CDR1 and CDR2 are MDHEN and SYDVKM. J lost 7 bases, V lost 3 bases, and 10 bases had no gene match. CDR3 length: 16 amino acids. For the CDR3, the DNA is TGTGCCAGCAGTTTTCCGCTAGCGGGAGGGCCCCGAGAGCAGTACTTC. Protein sequence: CASSFPLAGGPREQYF. Looking up the rest from reference TRBV28 and TRBJ2-7 gives the full variable domain: DVKVTQSSRYLVKRTGEKVFLECVQDMDHENMFWYRQDPGLGLRLIYFSYDVKMKEKGDIPEGYSVSREKKERFSLILESASTNQTSMYLCASSFPLAGGPREQYFGPGTRLTVT.

Worth noting for this clone: Distinct nucleotide sequences in the sample also encode this CDR3. This sequence joins TRBV5-1 and TRBJ2-3, with 10 bases matching TRBD1. Germline V gene sequence: CDR1 SGHRS, CDR2 YFSETQ. V shed 4 bases and J 3 bases; nucleotides not matched to a gene: 2. The CDR3 is 14 residues long. The CDR3 DNA is TGCGCCAGCAGCCCGGACAGGGGGACAGATACGCAGTATTTT. Translated, it gives CASSPDRGTDTQYF.

The CDR3 nucleotides are TGTGCCAGCAGCCCAGAAACAGGGAATCAGCCCCAGCATTTT. Its protein is CASSPETGNQPQHF. The chain has TRBV7-2 and TRBJ1-5; tentatively, D is TRBD1 (6 bases). The length of the CDR3 is 14 residues. With 5 bases removed from V and 4 bases from J, the gap between germline ends came to 12 bases. In germline, CDR1 is SGHTA, CDR2 FQGNSA.

This clone was observed once. The genes are TRBV19 and TRBJ2-2; 8 nucleotides agree with TRBD2. The germline gives CDR1 LNHDA, CDR2 SQIVND (reference sequence). The ends lost 6 bases at V and 2 bases at J; junction bases unmatched: 5. The CDR3 is 15 residues long. CDR3 in DNA: TGTGCCAGTAGGAGGAGCGGGAGTAACACCGGGGAGCTGTTTTTT. Protein product: CASRRSGSNTGELFF.

This clone came up once. The rearrangement uses TRBV7-6 and TRBJ2-7; 9 nucleotides align to TRBD1. CDR3 length: 13 amino acids. Germline trimming cut 4 bases from V and 6 bases from J; bases unmatched to any gene: 4. Germline loops: CDR1 SGHVS, CDR2 FNYEAQ. The CDR3 spells CASSSGTGSEQYF. As DNA, the CDR3 is TGTGCCAGCAGCTCTGGGACAGGGAGCGAGCAGTACTTC.

The rearrangement uses TRBV7-2 and TRBJ2-5, with a weak D call TRBD1 (5 bases). Between the trimmed V and J ends, which lost 0 bases and 3 bases, there was a span of 11 bases. Germline CDR1 SGHTA, CDR2 FQGNSA. This CDR3 is built from 15 residues. CDR3 amino acids: CASSLAPQGKETQYF. In nucleotides, the CDR3 is TGTGCCAGCAGCTTAGCGCCTCAGGGCAAAGAGACCCAGTACTTC.

The rearrangement joins TRBV13 to TRBJ2-7; 7 bases align to TRBD2. Trimming removed 4 bases from V and 5 bases from J; junction bases left unmatched: 11. CDR3 length equals 15 residues. Germline lookup yields CDR1 PRHDT and CDR2 FYEKMQ (reference sequence). CDR3 protein: CASSSRESTGDEQYF. The CDR3 nucleotides are TGTGCCAGCAGCTCGCGGGAGTCCACGGGCGACGAGCAGTACTTC.

This sequence joins TRBV18 and TRBJ2-1, with TRBD2 matching 8 bases. Trimming removed 4 bases from V and 4 bases from J; junction bases left unmatched: 6. The length of the CDR3 is 15 residues. Germline lookup yields CDR1 KGHSH and CDR2 LQKENI. The CDR3 protein is CASSQGSGTYNEQFF. The CDR3 nucleotides are TGTGCCAGCTCACAAGGTAGCGGGACTTACAATGAGCAGTTCTTC.

The V and J genes are TRBV19 and TRBJ2-1, with a tentative D call TRBD2 (6 bases). This CDR3 is built from 15 residues. Germline V gene sequence: CDR1 LNHDA, CDR2 SQIVND (reference sequence). V was pared by 4 bases and J by 0 bases, with 10 bases between. CDR3 loop: CASSRDSGSYNEQFF. Here the CDR3 DNA reads TGTGCCAGTAGTAGAGATAGCGGCTCCTACAATGAGCAGTTCTTC. The complete variable domain, with remaining parts taken from reference TRBV19 and TRBJ2-1, reads DGGITQSPKYLFRKEGQNVTLSCEQNLNHDAMYWYRQDPGQGLRLIYYSQIVNDFQKGDIAEGYSVSREKKESFPLTVTSAQKNPTAFYLCASSRDSGSYNEQFFGPGTRLTVL.

The rearrangement uses TRBV5-4 and TRBJ1-6; TRBD1 agrees at 9 bases. The V gene end was trimmed by 4 bases and the J gene end by 7 bases; junction bases not matched to a gene: 15. From germline, CDR1 is SGHNT and CDR2 YYREEE (reference sequence). The CDR3 loop spans 18 amino acids. CDR3 DNA sequence: TGTGCCAGCAGCATCGACCCGATTACAGGGGGCCGGAATTCACCCCTCCACTTT. Protein: CASSIDPITGGRNSPLHF.

This chain uses TRBV11-2 with TRBJ1-3; D perhaps matches TRBD1 (6 bases). There are 14 residues in the CDR3. Trimming removed 2 bases from V and 7 bases from J, with 12 bases in between. Germline V gene lookup returns CDR1 SGHAT and CDR2 FQNNGV. The DNA for the CDR3 is TGTGCCAGCAGCTTAAATCCCCAGGGGAACACCATATATTTT. This sequence encodes CASSLNPQGNTIYF.

This chain connects TRBV28 to TRBJ2-7; 7 nucleotides match TRBD2. The CDR3 has 15 residues. Losses at the gene ends were 8 bases for V and 0 bases for J; bases not matched to a gene: 10. CDR1 MDHEN and CDR2 SYDVKM come from the germline V gene. In DNA form, the CDR3 reads TGTGCCAGCGGGCCCGGGACTACGATCTCCTACGAGCAGTACTTC. Protein sequence: CASGPGTTISYEQYF.

As regards this clone: Possible read error: a much larger clone is one base away. The sample contains more than one DNA sequence encoding this CDR3. The chain carries TRBV28 and TRBJ2-2; D not certain. The CDR3 covers 11 residues. V dropped 5 bases and J dropped 5 bases, with 3 bases sitting between them. The germline V gene has CDR1 MDHEN and CDR2 SYDVKM. The DNA of the CDR3 is TGTGCCAGCAGTCTTACCGGGGAGCTGTTTTTT. It yields the protein CASSLTGELFF.

This sequence joins TRBV28 and TRBJ2-7, with 14 bases lining up with TRBD2. The V segment lost 5 bases and the J segment 3 bases; nucleotides outside the gene matches: 12. CDR3 length equals 18 residues. Per germline, CDR1 MDHEN and CDR2 SYDVKM. This CDR3 reads CASSPPGTSGSYGYEQYF. Here the CDR3 DNA reads TGTGCCAGCAGTCCCCCCGGGACTAGCGGGAGTTACGGCTACGAGCAGTACTTC. The variable domain in full, completed from reference TRBV28 and TRBJ2-7, reads DVKVTQSSRYLVKRTGEKVFLECVQDMDHENMFWYRQDPGLGLRLIYFSYDVKMKEKGDIPEGYSVSREKKERFSLILESASTNQTSMYLCASSPPGTSGSYGYEQYFGPGTRLTVT.

This rearrangement joins TRBV5-4 to TRBJ2-2, with TRBD2 as a possible D gene (6 bases). There are 16 residues in the CDR3. The germline gives CDR1 SGHNT, CDR2 YYREEE (reference sequence). V lost 0 bases to trimming and J lost 5 bases, with 14 bases between them. The CDR3 bases are TGTGCCAGCAGCTTGGGGCAAACGGGAGTAACCGGGGAGCTGTTTTTT. Amino acids: CASSLGQTGVTGELFF.

The chain uses TRBV29-1 and TRBJ1-2; no clear D gene. Trimming left V 4 bases short and J 6 bases short, with 15 bases between. Germline values: CDR1 SQVTM, CDR2 ANQGSEA. CDR3 size: 13 residues. CDR3 residues: CSVASRGGNGYTF. Written as DNA, the CDR3 is TGCAGCGTTGCCTCCCGGGGAGGGAATGGCTACACCTTC.